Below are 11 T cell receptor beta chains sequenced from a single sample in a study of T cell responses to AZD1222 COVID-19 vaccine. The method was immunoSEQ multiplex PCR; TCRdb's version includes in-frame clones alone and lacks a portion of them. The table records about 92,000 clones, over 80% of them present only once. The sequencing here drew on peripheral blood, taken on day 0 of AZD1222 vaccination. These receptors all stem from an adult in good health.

The CDR3 sequence: CASSRTTGGAHTQYF. In DNA, the CDR3 is TGCGCCAGCAGCCGAACAACAGGGGGCGCCCATACGCAGTATTTT. The chain carries TRBV5-1 and TRBJ2-3; 9 positions agree with TRBD1. This CDR3 has 15 amino acids. Germline loops: CDR1 SGHRS, CDR2 YFSETQ. V lost 4 bases and J lost 7; bases outside the gene matches: 10.

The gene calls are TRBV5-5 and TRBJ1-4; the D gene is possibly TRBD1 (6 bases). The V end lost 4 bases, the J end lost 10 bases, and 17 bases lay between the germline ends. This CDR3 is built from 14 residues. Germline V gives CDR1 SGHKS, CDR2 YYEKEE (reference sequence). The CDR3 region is CASSRGGPEVKLFF. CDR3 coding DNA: TGTGCCAGCAGCCGAGGGGGACCCGAGGTAAAACTGTTTTTT.

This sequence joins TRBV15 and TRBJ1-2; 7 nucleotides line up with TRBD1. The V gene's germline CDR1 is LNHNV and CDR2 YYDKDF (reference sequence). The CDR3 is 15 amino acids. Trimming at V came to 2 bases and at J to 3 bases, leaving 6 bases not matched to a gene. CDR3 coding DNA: TGTGCCACCAGCAGATTAGGACAGGACCACTATGGCTACACCTTC. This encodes CATSRLGQDHYGYTF.

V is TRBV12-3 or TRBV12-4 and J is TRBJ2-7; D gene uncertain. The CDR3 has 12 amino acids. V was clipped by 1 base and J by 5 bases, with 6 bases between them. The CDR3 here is CASSLGPDEQYF. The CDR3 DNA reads TGTGCCAGCAGTTTAGGTCCTGACGAGCAGTACTTC.

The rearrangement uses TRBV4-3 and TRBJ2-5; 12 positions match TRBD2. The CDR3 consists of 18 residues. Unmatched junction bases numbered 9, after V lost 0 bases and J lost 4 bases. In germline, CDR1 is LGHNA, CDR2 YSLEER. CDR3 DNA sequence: TGCGCCAGCAGCCAAGATTGGCTAGCGGGGGGGCGTGGAGAGACCCAGTACTTC. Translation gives CASSQDWLAGGRGETQYF.

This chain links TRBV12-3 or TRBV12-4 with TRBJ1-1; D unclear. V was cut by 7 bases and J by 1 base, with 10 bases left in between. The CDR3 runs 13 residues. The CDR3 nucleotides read TGTGCCAGCACCAGGACGGAGAACACTGAAGCTTTCTTT. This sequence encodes CASTRTENTEAFF.

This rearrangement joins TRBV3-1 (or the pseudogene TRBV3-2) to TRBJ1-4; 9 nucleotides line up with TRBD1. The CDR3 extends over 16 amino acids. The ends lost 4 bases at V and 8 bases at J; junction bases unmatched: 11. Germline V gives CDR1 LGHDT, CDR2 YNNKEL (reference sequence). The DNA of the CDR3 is TGTGCCAGCAGCCTAGCCTCGGGACAGGGTTTAGAAAAACTGTTTTTT. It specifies CASSLASGQGLEKLFF.

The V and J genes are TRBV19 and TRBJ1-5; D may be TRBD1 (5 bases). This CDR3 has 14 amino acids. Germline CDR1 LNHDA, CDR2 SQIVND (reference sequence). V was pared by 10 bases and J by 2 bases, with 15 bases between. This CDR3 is CATAGPGGNQPQHF. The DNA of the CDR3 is TGTGCCACCGCAGGGCCGGGGGGCAATCAGCCCCAGCATTTT.

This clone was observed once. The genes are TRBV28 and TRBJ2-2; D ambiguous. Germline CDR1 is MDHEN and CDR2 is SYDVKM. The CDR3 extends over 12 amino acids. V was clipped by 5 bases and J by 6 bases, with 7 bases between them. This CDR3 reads CASSPRAGELFF. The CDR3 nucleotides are TGTGCCAGCAGTCCCCGGGCCGGGGAGCTGTTTTTT.

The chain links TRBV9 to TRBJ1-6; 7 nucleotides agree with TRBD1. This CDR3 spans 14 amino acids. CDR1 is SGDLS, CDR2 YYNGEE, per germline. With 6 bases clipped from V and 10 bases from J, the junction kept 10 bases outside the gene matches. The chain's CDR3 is CASKAPGTESPLHF. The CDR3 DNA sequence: TGTGCCAGCAAGGCCCCAGGGACAGAATCACCCCTCCACTTT.

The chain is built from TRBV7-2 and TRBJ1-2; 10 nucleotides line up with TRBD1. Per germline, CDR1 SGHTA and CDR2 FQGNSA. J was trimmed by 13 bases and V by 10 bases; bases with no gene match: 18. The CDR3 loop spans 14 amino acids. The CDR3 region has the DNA TGTGCCACCTGCCCGGGACAGGGGAACTATCCTCCCACCTTC. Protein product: CATCPGQGNYPPTF.